Listed below are T cell receptor beta chains from one sample, sequenced in a study of cytomegalovirus exposure and HLA in healthy donors. TCRdb keeps only in-frame clones here, not all; method: immunoSEQ multiplex PCR. The sample yields approximately 54,000 clones, 89% seen once. The material sequenced was PBMCs. The source of these receptors is a woman younger than 35 in good health and CMV-seropositive. Each CDR3 is given with its conserved first and last residue. Fields, in order: J gene, D gene, clone size, V gene, CDR3 protein, CDR3 DNA. D genes are given only for firm matches. Clone sizes are given selectively: once, few, many, or a class where the clone is expanded.

>TRBJ2-7|TRBD2|.|TRBV30
CAWTPGLKSYEQYF
TGTGCCTGGACTCCGGGACTAAAAAGTTACGAGCAGTACTTC
>TRBJ2-1|TRBD1|.|TRBV29-1
CSVTEGGLGGEQFF
TGCAGCGTTACCGAAGGGGGCTTGGGTGGTGAGCAGTTCTTC
>TRBJ1-3|.|.|TRBV6-1
CASGLYRNTIYF
TGTGCCAGCGGCCTGTATCGAAACACCATATATTTT
>TRBJ1-3|.|.|TRBV7-6
CASSPRRPEGWVRSGNTIYF
TGTGCCAGCAGCCCCAGGCGTCCGGAGGGATGGGTTCGCTCTGGAAACACCATATATTTT
>TRBJ1-2|TRBD1|.|TRBV4-1
CASSQSGGTGYTF
TGCGCCAGCAGCCAGTCAGGGGGCACTGGCTACACCTTC
>TRBJ1-1|TRBD1|.|TRBV28
CASSPPDRVNTEAFF
TGTGCCAGCAGCCCCCCGGACAGGGTGAACACTGAAGCTTTCTTT
>TRBJ1-4|TRBD1|.|TRBV27
CASSSGTGPEKLFF
TGTGCCAGCAGCTCCGGGACAGGGCCTGAAAAACTGTTTTTT
>TRBJ2-5|.|.|TRBV13
CASSYDRQETQYF
TGTGCCAGCAGTTATGACAGGCAAGAGACCCAGTACTTC
>TRBJ2-5|TRBD1|.|TRBV10-3
CAISPTGDQETQYF
TGTGCCATCAGTCCGACAGGGGATCAAGAGACCCAGTACTTC
>TRBJ2-3|TRBD2|.|TRBV6-1
CASSGLAGSDTQYF
TGTGCCAGCAGTGGACTAGCGGGAAGTGATACGCAGTATTTT
>TRBJ2-2|.|.|TRBV18
CASSLKNTGELFF
TGTGCCAGCTCACTCAAGAACACCGGGGAGCTGTTTTTT
>TRBJ1-1|.|.|TRBV29-1
CSVETEGGGAFF
TGCAGCGTTGAAACCGAGGGGGGGGGAGCTTTCTTT
>TRBJ1-3|TRBD1|.|TRBV5-4
CASSLVPGPGGMAGNTIYF
TGTGCCAGCAGCTTAGTCCCAGGGCCAGGGGGTATGGCTGGAAACACCATATATTTT
>TRBJ1-2|.|.|TRBV4-2
CASSQVEGPNYGYTF
TGTGCCAGCAGCCAAGTGGAGGGACCTAACTATGGCTACACCTTC
>TRBJ2-5|TRBD1|.|TRBV10-3
CAISESKGQYQETQYF
TGTGCCATCAGTGAGTCGAAGGGACAGTATCAAGAGACCCAGTACTTC
>TRBJ1-3|TRBD1|.|TRBV30
CAWSVRAGGGNTIYF
TGTGCCTGGAGTGTAAGGGCAGGGGGTGGAAACACCATATATTTT
>TRBJ2-1|.|.|TRBV30
CAWAGAPNEQFF
TGTGCCTGGGCGGGGGCCCCCAATGAGCAGTTCTTC
>TRBJ2-3|.|.|TRBV12-5
CASGLGRDFLTDTQYF
TGTGCTAGTGGTTTGGGCCGGGACTTCCTCACAGATACGCAGTATTTT
>TRBJ1-1|TRBD1|.|TRBV19
CASSLQGRNTEAFF
TGTGCCAGTAGTCTACAGGGGAGGAACACTGAAGCTTTCTTT
>TRBJ1-5|.|.|TRBV28
CASSPSGGGGNQPQHF
TGTGCCAGCAGTCCCTCGGGAGGGGGGGGCAATCAGCCCCAGCATTTT
>TRBJ1-5|.|.|TRBV6-1
CASSRAGDQPQHF
TGTGCCAGCAGTAGGGCGGGGGATCAGCCCCAGCATTTT
>TRBJ1-2|.|.|TRBV6-1
CALGQGRSYGYTF
TGTGCATTAGGGCAGGGCCGATCCTATGGCTACACCTTC
>TRBJ2-2|TRBD2|.|TRBV5-1
CASSPSGTRQSGGELFF
TGCGCCAGCAGCCCCTCCGGGACTAGGCAGAGTGGCGGGGAGCTGTTTTTT
>TRBJ1-6|TRBD1|.|TRBV28
CASSSPTGSIDSPLHF
TGTGCCAGCAGCTCTCCGACAGGGTCAATAGATTCACCCCTCCACTTT
>TRBJ1-1|.|.|TRBV4-2
CASSQDPLARGTEAFF
TGTGCCAGCAGCCAAGATCCCCTGGCTCGGGGAACTGAAGCTTTCTTT
>TRBJ1-2|TRBD1|.|TRBV5-1
CASSPGTGGTGGYTF
TGCGCCAGCAGCCCGGGGACAGGGGGCACAGGAGGCTACACCTTC
>TRBJ1-6|.|.|TRBV14
CASSQWPSPLHF
TGTGCCAGCAGCCAATGGCCTTCACCCCTCCACTTT
>TRBJ2-2|.|.|TRBV27
CASSPSGLTTTGELFF
TGTGCCAGCAGTCCATCGGGACTGACAACCACCGGGGAGCTGTTTTTT
>TRBJ1-5|.|.|TRBV29-1
CSVEENSNQPQHF
TGCAGCGTTGAGGAGAATAGCAATCAGCCCCAGCATTTT
>TRBJ2-2|.|.|TRBV27
CASASGWNTGELFF
TGTGCCAGCGCTTCGGGGTGGAACACCGGGGAGCTGTTTTTT
>TRBJ1-6|TRBD1|.|TRBV5-1
CASSLDDRVQSPLHF
TGCGCCAGCAGCTTGGACGACAGGGTGCAATCACCCCTCCACTTT
>TRBJ1-3|TRBD1|.|TRBV5-1
CASSFGQDPTILGDTIYF
TGCGCCAGCAGCTTTGGACAGGACCCCACTATTTTAGGGGACACCATATATTTT
>TRBJ2-3|.|.|TRBV2
CASTPSGGGLTDTQYF
TGTGCCAGCACTCCTTCTGGGGGGGGGCTCACAGATACGCAGTATTTT
>TRBJ2-6|TRBD1|.|TRBV6-1
CASSDGHRGRTGANVLTF
TGTGCCAGCAGTGATGGCCACAGGGGAAGAACTGGGGCCAACGTCCTGACTTTC
>TRBJ1-4|.|.|TRBV27
CASKVRGGEKLFF
TGTGCCAGCAAAGTAAGGGGAGGTGAAAAACTGTTTTTT
>TRBJ1-4|.|.|TRBV9
CASSPPGSREKLFF
TGTGCCAGCAGCCCACCCGGGTCACGAGAAAAACTGTTTTTT
>TRBJ2-1|.|.|TRBV11-2
CASSTLYFNEQFF
TGTGCCAGCAGCACGCTCTACTTTAATGAGCAGTTCTTC
>TRBJ1-6|TRBD1|once|TRBV5-1
CASSSTQGQGTYNSPLHF
TGCGCCAGCAGCTCGACCCAAGGACAGGGGACCTATAATTCACCCCTCCACTTT
>TRBJ1-6|TRBD1|.|TRBV5-1
CASSLRTSGGNSPLHF
TGCGCCAGCAGCTTACGAACGTCAGGGGGGAATTCACCCCTCCACTTT
>TRBJ2-6|.|.|TRBV11-1
CASSSGENRGLGANVLTF
TGTGCCAGCAGCTCCGGAGAAAACAGGGGACTTGGGGCCAACGTCCTGACTTTC
>TRBJ2-2|TRBD1|.|TRBV5-1
CASSLGTGGNTGELFF
TGCGCCAGCAGCTTGGGGACAGGGGGCAACACCGGGGAGCTGTTTTTT
>TRBJ2-3|TRBD2|.|TRBV7-9
CASSSGDYLRTDTQYF
TGTGCCAGCAGCTCTGGGGACTATTTGAGAACAGATACGCAGTATTTT
>TRBJ1-2|TRBD1|.|TRBV5-1
CASSQDRAPGYTF
TGCGCCAGCAGCCAGGACAGGGCTCCTGGCTACACCTTC
>TRBJ2-7|.|.|TRBV5-4
CASSLAGGASYEQYF
TGTGCCAGCAGCTTGGCTGGCGGGGCCTCATACGAGCAGTACTTC
>TRBJ2-5|.|once|TRBV1
CTSLTSGGYQETQYF
TGCACCAGTTTAACTAGCGGGGGGTACCAAGAGACCCAGTACTTC
>TRBJ1-1|.|.|TRBV2
CASSAGSRRGTEAFF
TGTGCCAGCAGTGCGGGATCTAGGCGGGGCACTGAAGCTTTCTTT
>TRBJ1-6|TRBD1|.|TRBV4-2
CASSQEPGQVMNSPLHF
TGTGCCAGCAGCCAAGAGCCGGGACAGGTTATGAATTCACCCCTCCACTTT
>TRBJ1-2|.|.|TRBV18
CASSPLHRALLEGYTF
TGTGCCAGCTCACCACTACACAGGGCCCTCCTGGAGGGCTACACCTTC
>TRBJ2-3|.|few|TRBV6-1
CASNLRGLDTQYF
TGTGCCAGCAACCTTCGAGGATTAGATACGCAGTATTTT
>TRBJ2-1|TRBD2|.|TRBV2
CASNRLAGRNNEQFF
TGTGCCAGCAATAGACTAGCGGGGAGAAACAATGAGCAGTTCTTC
>TRBJ2-2|.|.|TRBV5-1
CASSLQGDTGELFF
TGCGCCAGCAGCTTACAAGGGGACACCGGGGAGCTGTTTTTT
>TRBJ2-5|TRBD2|.|TRBV7-6
CASSFPGTSGVKETQYF
TGTGCCAGCAGCTTCCCCGGGACTAGCGGGGTGAAAGAGACCCAGTACTTC